Here is one T cell receptor beta chain with its context. The antigen remains unidentified. This sample was included in a study of glioma-infiltrating T cells after dendritic cell vaccination. The overall study: Three intradermal dendritic cell vaccine injections were given every two weeks.

Germline CDR1 SQVTM, CDR2 ANQGSEA. The CDR3 consists of 13 residues. Trimming left V 4 bases short and J 3 bases short, with 9 bases between. Amplification used 60 V beta primers and 13 J beta primers. The table came from immunoSEQ multiplex PCR; TCRdb's copy has only in-frame clones and leaves some out. In the table there are about 73,000 clones, about four fifths of which are singletons. Broader study findings: Higher pretreatment TIL content predicted longer progression-free time and survival.

This chain links TRBV29-1 with TRBJ1-4; D might be TRBD1 (6 bases). The specimen comprised blood, sampled before dendritic cell vaccination. This TCR was sampled from a human donor with glioblastoma. As DNA, the CDR3 is TGCAGCGTTGTACAGGGTGCTAATGAAAAACTGTTTTTT. Its translation is CSVVQGANEKLFF.